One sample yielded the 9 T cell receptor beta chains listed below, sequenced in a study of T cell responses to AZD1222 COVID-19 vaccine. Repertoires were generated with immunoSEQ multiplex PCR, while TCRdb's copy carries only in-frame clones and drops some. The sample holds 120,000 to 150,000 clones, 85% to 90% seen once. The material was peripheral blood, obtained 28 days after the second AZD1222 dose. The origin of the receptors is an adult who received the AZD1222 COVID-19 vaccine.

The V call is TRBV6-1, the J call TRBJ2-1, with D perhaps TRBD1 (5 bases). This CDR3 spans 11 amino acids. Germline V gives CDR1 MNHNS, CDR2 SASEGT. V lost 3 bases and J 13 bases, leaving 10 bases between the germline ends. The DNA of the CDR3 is TGTGCCAGCAGTGACAGGACATCACAGTTCTTC. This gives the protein CASSDRTSQFF.

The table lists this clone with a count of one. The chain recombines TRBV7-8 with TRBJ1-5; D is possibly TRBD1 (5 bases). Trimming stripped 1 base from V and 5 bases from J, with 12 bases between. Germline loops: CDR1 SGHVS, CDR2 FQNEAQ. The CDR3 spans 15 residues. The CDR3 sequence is CASSLEAGTHQPQHF. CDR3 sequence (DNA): TGTGCCAGCAGCTTAGAAGCAGGGACCCATCAGCCCCAGCATTTT.

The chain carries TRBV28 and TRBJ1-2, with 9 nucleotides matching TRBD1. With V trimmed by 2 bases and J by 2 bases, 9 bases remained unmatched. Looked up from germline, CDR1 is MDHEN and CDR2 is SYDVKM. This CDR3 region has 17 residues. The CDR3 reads CASSLNGQGFRNYGYTF. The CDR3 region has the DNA TGTGCCAGCAGTTTAAACGGACAGGGGTTTCGGAACTATGGCTACACCTTC.

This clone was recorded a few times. This CDR3 is CASSFPSGTGSTWVNEKLFF. The CDR3 nucleotides are TGTGCCAGCAGTTTTCCCTCCGGGACAGGGTCGACTTGGGTCAATGAAAAACTGTTTTTT. This chain links TRBV28 with TRBJ1-4; TRBD1 matches 9 bases. This CDR3 comprises 20 residues. V was pared by 3 bases and J by 5 bases, with 19 bases of the junction left unmatched. Germline assignment: CDR1 MDHEN and CDR2 SYDVKM.

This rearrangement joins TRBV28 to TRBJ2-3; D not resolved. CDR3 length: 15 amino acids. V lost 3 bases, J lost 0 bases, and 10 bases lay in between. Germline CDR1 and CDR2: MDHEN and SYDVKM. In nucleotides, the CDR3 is TGTGCCAGCAGTTTTGGTGGGTCAAGCACAGATACGCAGTATTTT. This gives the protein CASSFGGSSTDTQYF.

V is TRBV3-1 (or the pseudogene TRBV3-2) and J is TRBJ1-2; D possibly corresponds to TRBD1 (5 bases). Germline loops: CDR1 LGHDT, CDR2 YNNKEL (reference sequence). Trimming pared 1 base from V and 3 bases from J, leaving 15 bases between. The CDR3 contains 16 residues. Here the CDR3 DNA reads TGTGCCAGCAGCCAAGTCCCCGGGCGGGGGGACTATGGCTACACCTTC. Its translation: CASSQVPGRGDYGYTF.

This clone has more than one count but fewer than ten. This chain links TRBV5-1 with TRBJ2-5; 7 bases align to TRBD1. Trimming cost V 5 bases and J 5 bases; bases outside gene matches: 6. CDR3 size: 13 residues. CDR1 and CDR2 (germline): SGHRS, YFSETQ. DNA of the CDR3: TGCGCCAGCAGAGCGACAGGGTCGGAGACCCAGTACTTC. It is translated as CASRATGSETQYF. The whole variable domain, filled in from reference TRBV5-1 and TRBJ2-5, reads KAGVTQTPRYLIKTRGQQVTLSCSPISGHRSVSWYQQTPGQGLQFLFEYFSETQRNKGNFPGRFSGRQFSNSRSEMNVSTLELGDSALYLCASRATGSETQYFGPGTRLLVL.

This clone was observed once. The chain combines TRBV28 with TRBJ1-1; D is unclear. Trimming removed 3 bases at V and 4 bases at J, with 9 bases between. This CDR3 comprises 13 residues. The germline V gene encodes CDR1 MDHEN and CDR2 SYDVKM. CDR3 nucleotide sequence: TGTGCCAGCAGTTTGGGTACTTTCACTGAAGCTTTCTTT. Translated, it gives CASSLGTFTEAFF. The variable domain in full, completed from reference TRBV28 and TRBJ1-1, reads DVKVTQSSRYLVKRTGEKVFLECVQDMDHENMFWYRQDPGLGLRLIYFSYDVKMKEKGDIPEGYSVSREKKERFSLILESASTNQTSMYLCASSLGTFTEAFFGQGTRLTVV.

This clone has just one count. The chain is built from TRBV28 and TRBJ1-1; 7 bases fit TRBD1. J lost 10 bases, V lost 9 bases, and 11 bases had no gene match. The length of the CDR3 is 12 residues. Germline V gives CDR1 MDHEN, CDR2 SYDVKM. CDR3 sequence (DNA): TGTGCCAGTTTACTGACAGGGAGTGGAGCTTTCTTT. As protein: CASLLTGSGAFF.